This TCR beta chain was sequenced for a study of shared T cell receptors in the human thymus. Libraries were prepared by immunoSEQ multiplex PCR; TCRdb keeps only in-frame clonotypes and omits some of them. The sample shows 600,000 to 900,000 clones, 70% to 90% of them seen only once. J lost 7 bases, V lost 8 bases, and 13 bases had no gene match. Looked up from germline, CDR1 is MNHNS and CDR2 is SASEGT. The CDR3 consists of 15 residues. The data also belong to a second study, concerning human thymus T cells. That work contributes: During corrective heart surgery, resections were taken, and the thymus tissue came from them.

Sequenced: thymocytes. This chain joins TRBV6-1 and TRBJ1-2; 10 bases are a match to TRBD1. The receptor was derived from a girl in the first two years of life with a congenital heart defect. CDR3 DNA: TGTGCCAGCTGGCCGGGACAGGGGCCTAGGGCTGGCTACACCTTC. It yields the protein CASWPGQGPRAGYTF.